The sequence of this T cell receptor (beta chain) was determined in a study of shared clonotypes between healthy human individuals. Study background: CD4 naive cells filled three plates per donor, CD4 memory three, CD8 naive two and CD8 memory one.

In germline, CDR1 is SQVTM, CDR2 ANQGSEA. Trimming left V 5 bases short and J 2 bases short, with 10 bases between. The CDR3 extends over 12 amino acids. Findings and limits, study-wide: Clonotype sharing among donors, it was expected, would be affected by sequencing depth. Generation probability values for non-shared clonotypes were lower than those for clonotypes shared by all four donors.

Sequencing was performed with immunoSEQ multiplex PCR; in TCRdb, only in-frame clones are kept and a portion is missing. The table shows around 700,000 clones, with 74% occurring only once. Turning to this clone: Its cognate antigen is unknown.

The sample taken for sequencing was memory CD4+ T cells sorted from blood. Stated subset: CD45RA-negative fraction. This receptor was taken from a woman under 40 in good health. The chain couples TRBV29-1 to TRBJ2-7; weak D call: TRBD1 (6 bases). CDR3: CSVSGDTYEQYF. CDR3 bases: TGCAGCGTTTCAGGGGATACCTACGAGCAGTACTTC.